This TCR beta chain was obtained from a study of identical twins. TCRdb re-called the 5' RACE reads with MiXCR, one entry per CDR3 protein. The sample lists about 530,000 distinct CDR3 sequences; over 12% were seen once. Per the germline V gene, CDR1 is LGHDT and CDR2 is YNNKEL (reference sequence). The germline V and J ends were trimmed by 4 bases and 7 bases, with 11 bases remaining between them. The CDR3 has 13 residues. These same data were also listed under a study on yellow fever vaccine responses in identical twins.

Sample: CD4+ T cells sorted from blood. The chain couples TRBV3-1 to TRBJ2-1; D is undetermined. This receptor was obtained from a woman in her late teens or twenties in good health. The CDR3 coding sequence is TGTGCCAGCAGCCCCTTTTGGGATAATGAGCAGTTCTTC. It is translated as CASSPFWDNEQFF.